The sequence of this T cell receptor (beta chain) was determined in a study of neoadjuvant anti-PD-1 for oral cavity cancer. V was pared by 6 bases and J by 4 bases, with 7 bases of the junction left unmatched. The germline CDR1 and CDR2 sequences are WSHSY and SAAADI. This CDR3 has 14 amino acids. Time point specified: after neoadjuvant nivolumab, at surgical resection. Analysis of PBMCs was direct, with no culture step. The table came from immunoSEQ multiplex PCR; TCRdb's copy has only in-frame clones and leaves some out. The sample carries roughly 15,000 clones, around 74% recorded once. In its sample, this clone was seen a few times.

The source is a person aged 40 to 85 with oral cavity squamous cell carcinoma. The sample consisted of PBMCs, taken after nivolumab (anti-PD-1) treatment. The chain uses TRBV10-2 and TRBJ2-7; 9 bases fit TRBD1. In DNA form, the CDR3 reads TGCGCCAGCAGACCAGGACAGGGGACTTACGAGCAGTACTTC. It yields the protein CASRPGQGTYEQYF.